The subject of this entry is one TCR beta chain. The antigen is undetermined. These data belong to a study of cytomegalovirus exposure and HLA in healthy donors. Whole-study findings and limits: An apparent linkage of common viral pathogens to several of the most significant clusters emerged in a later analysis. Most TCR beta V segments were productive about 87% or about 30% of the time in an earlier analysis.

At the time of sampling, donors were nominally healthy, though unrecorded immune exposures were likely. Germline V CDR1 and CDR2: MRHNA, SNTAGT. After removal of 0 bases from V and 0 bases from J, the junction contained 5 bases not matched to a gene. The CDR3 has 18 amino acids. The PCR ran on 60 Vbeta and 13 Jbeta primers. Assay: immunoSEQ multiplex PCR; the TCRdb copy retains only in-frame clones and omits some. The sample contains about 170,000 clones, more than 60% of which appear only once. This sequence joins TRBV6-4 and TRBJ2-6; TRBD1 agrees at 7 bases. This clonotype was sampled from a woman aged 30 to 39 in good health and CMV-seropositive. Sequencing used PBMCs. The DNA for the CDR3 is TGTGCCAGCAGTGACTCGGGACAGATTCACTCTGGGGCCAACGTCCTGACTTTC. Protein product: CASSDSGQIHSGANVLTF.